Below are 19 T cell receptor beta chains sequenced from a single sample in a study of STAT3 mutations in large granular lymphocyte leukemia. The study's findings and limits: In T-cell large granular lymphocyte leukemia, about half of patients showed multiple immunodominant subclonotypes.

Their antigens are not known. The protocol was immunoSEQ multiplex PCR, while the TCRdb copy is restricted to in-frame clones and leaves out a portion. The repertoire holds more than 1,000 clones, with under 75% as singletons. The sample comprised peripheral blood mononuclear cells. These receptors came from an older woman with T-cell large granular lymphocyte leukemia. Some clones in this sample may be carry-over from other donors' samples.

The genes are TRBV18 and TRBJ2-1; 10 bases are a match to TRBD2. CDR3 length: 17 residues. V shed 1 base, J shed 0 bases, and the junction held 3 bases outside the gene matches. Germline V gives CDR1 KGHSH, CDR2 LQKENI. This CDR3 is CASSPLLAGVSYNEQFF. DNA of the CDR3: TGTGCCAGCTCACCACTCCTAGCGGGGGTCTCCTACAATGAGCAGTTCTTC.

The chain couples TRBV29-1 to TRBJ1-1; possible D gene TRBD1, 6 bases. V shed 5 bases and J shed 0 bases, with 16 bases lying between them. The CDR3 is 15 amino acids. Per the germline V gene, CDR1 is SQVTM and CDR2 is ANQGSEA. For the CDR3, the DNA is TGCAGCGTTCCTACATGGGGGCAGATGAACACTGAAGCTTTCTTT. It encodes CSVPTWGQMNTEAFF.

The chain recombines TRBV5-4 with TRBJ2-7, with TRBD1 matching 7 bases. Germline trimming cut 4 bases from V and 0 bases from J; bases unmatched to any gene: 7. Germline V gene data show CDR1 as SGHNT and CDR2 as YYREEE (reference sequence). The CDR3 runs to 15 residues. The CDR3 DNA sequence: TGTGCCAGCAGCGTACCCGGGACAGACTCCTACGAGCAGTACTTC. Encoded protein: CASSVPGTDSYEQYF.

This clone was seen a few times. This rearrangement joins TRBV7-2 to TRBJ1-6, with D hard to call. The CDR3 loop spans 16 amino acids. Trimming took off 0 bases at V and 6 bases at J, with 12 bases between the two ends. Germline V CDR1 and CDR2: SGHTA, FQGNSA. CDR3 loop: CASSLASPQANSPLHF. CDR3 coding DNA: TGTGCCAGCAGCTTAGCTTCCCCCCAGGCTAATTCACCCCTCCACTTT.

The chain is built from TRBV7-2 and TRBJ1-1; D may be TRBD1 (5 bases). There are 15 residues in the CDR3. Per the germline V gene, CDR1 is SGHTA and CDR2 is FQGNSA. V was clipped by 1 base and J by 7 bases, with 16 bases between them. The CDR3 region has the DNA TGTGCCAGCAGCTTAGAGGGGATTCCGGGACTTGAAGCTTTCTTT. Translation: CASSLEGIPGLEAFF.

This clone came up once. The chain is built from TRBV7-9 and TRBJ2-7, with 7 bases matching TRBD2. Unmatched junction bases numbered 2, after V lost 2 bases and J lost 1 base. The length of the CDR3 is 14 residues. CDR1 is SEHNR, CDR2 FQNEAQ, per germline (reference sequence). The chain's CDR3 is CASSLSGVSYEQYF. The CDR3 DNA reads as TGTGCCAGCAGCTTAAGCGGGGTATCCTACGAGCAGTACTTC.

The table lists this clone with a few counts. The gene calls are TRBV6-4 and TRBJ1-5; no reliable D call. The CDR3 runs to 16 residues. V lost 6 bases and J 0 bases, leaving 15 bases between the germline ends. In germline, CDR1 is MRHNA, CDR2 SNTAGT. The CDR3 nucleotides read TGTGCCAGCAGCCCCCTTTGCGGAACTAGCAATCAGCCCCAGCATTTT. Amino acids: CASSPLCGTSNQPQHF.

This CDR3 is CASSLVGTNTEAFF. The CDR3 nucleotides read TGTGCCAGCAGCTTAGTAGGGACGAACACTGAAGCTTTCTTT. This chain joins TRBV7-2 and TRBJ1-1; D perhaps matches TRBD1 (5 bases). V lost 1 base and J 1 base, leaving 7 bases between the germline ends. Germline CDR1 SGHTA, CDR2 FQGNSA. The CDR3 is made up of 14 amino acids.

By share, this clone ranks as large. The chain combines TRBV7-9 with TRBJ2-7, with D perhaps being TRBD1 or TRBD2 (6 bases each). The germline CDR1 and CDR2 sequences are SEHNR and FQNEAQ (reference sequence). Trimming pared 3 bases from V and 1 base from J, leaving 10 bases between. CDR3 size: 14 residues. CDR3 sequence (DNA): TGTGCCAGCAGCTTCTTAGGGGGGTCCTACGAGCAGTACTTC. Translating gives CASSFLGGSYEQYF.

The rearrangement links TRBV5-5 to TRBJ1-2; a weak D match, TRBD1 (5 bases). The CDR3 has 13 residues. CDR1 is SGHKS, CDR2 YYEKEE, per germline (reference sequence). Between the trimmed V and J ends, which lost 0 bases and 4 bases, there was a span of 7 bases. The CDR3 coding sequence is TGTGCCAGCAGCTTGGAGGGGCCCTATGGCTACACCTTC. Its translation is CASSLEGPYGYTF.

The chain links TRBV18 to TRBJ1-6; D may be TRBD1 (6 bases). The germline V and J ends were trimmed by 2 bases and 7 bases, with 12 bases remaining between them. The CDR3 sequence is 15 residues long. CDR1 is KGHSH, CDR2 LQKENI, per germline. The CDR3 is CASSPNRARNSPLHF. For the CDR3, the DNA is TGTGCCAGCTCACCAAACAGGGCACGAAATTCACCCCTCCACTTT.

V is TRBV28 and J is TRBJ1-6, with TRBD1 as a possible D gene (6 bases). This CDR3 is built from 15 residues. The V end was cut by 8 bases, the J end by 3 bases, with 14 bases between. CDR1 is MDHEN, CDR2 SYDVKM, per germline. CDR3 protein: CASCNRADYNSPLHF. For the CDR3, the DNA is TGTGCCAGCTGTAACAGGGCCGACTATAATTCACCCCTCCACTTT.

The CDR3 loop reads CASTQRGRGLAGTGELFF. CDR3 DNA: TGTGCCAGCACTCAGAGGGGTCGGGGACTAGCGGGCACCGGGGAGCTGTTTTTT. V is TRBV28 and J is TRBJ2-2, with TRBD2 matching over 12 bases. Germline lookup yields CDR1 MDHEN and CDR2 SYDVKM. V lost 7 bases and J lost 4; bases outside the gene matches: 13. The CDR3 is made up of 18 amino acids.

V usage is TRBV13 and J usage is TRBJ2-7; weak D call: TRBD1 (5 bases). Trimming took 4 bases from V and 2 from J, leaving 12 bases between them. The CDR3 totals 14 residues. From germline, CDR1 is PRHDT and CDR2 FYEKMQ (reference sequence). CDR3 loop: CASSSRQIPYEQYF. CDR3 nucleotide sequence: TGTGCCAGCAGCTCCCGACAGATACCCTACGAGCAGTACTTC.

The J gene is TRBJ1-1, the V gene TRBV19; no definite D call. The CDR3 totals 14 residues. Per the germline V gene, CDR1 is LNHDA and CDR2 is SQIVND (reference sequence). V was pared by 2 bases and J by 11 bases, with 18 bases between. CDR3 residues: CASSIRARSPPAFF. The CDR3 nucleotides read TGTGCCAGTAGTATAAGGGCCAGGTCCCCCCCCGCTTTCTTT.

The CDR3 protein is CASSLVQASYNSPLHF. CDR3 nucleotide sequence: TGCGCCAGCAGCTTGGTACAGGCCTCCTATAATTCACCCCTCCACTTT. The J gene is TRBJ1-6, the V gene TRBV5-1, with D tentatively TRBD1 (5 bases). CDR3 length: 16 amino acids. The germline V gene encodes CDR1 SGHRS and CDR2 YFSETQ. The V and J ends lost 0 bases and 0 bases respectively, with 7 bases between them.

The chain has TRBV5-4 and TRBJ1-3; D possibly corresponds to TRBD1 (5 bases). The CDR3 contains 15 residues. With 3 bases removed from V and 4 bases from J, the gap between germline ends came to 14 bases. Germline-derived CDR1 and CDR2 are SGHNT and YYREEE (reference sequence). CDR3 DNA: TGTGCCAGCAGCTCCCGCAGGGTAGAAGGAAACACCATATATTTT. It translates to CASSSRRVEGNTIYF.

This sequence joins TRBV21-1 and TRBJ2-5. TRBV21-1 is a pseudogene segment. The CDR3 spans 13 residues. CDR3 sequence: CASPLRPSETQYF. The CDR3 nucleotides read TGTGCCAGTCCCCTTCGCCCTTCAGAGACCCAGTACTTC.

This chain connects TRBV5-1 to TRBJ2-2; D call uncertain. From germline, CDR1 is SGHRS and CDR2 YFSETQ. This CDR3 has 15 amino acids. V was cut by 1 base and J by 0 bases, with 7 bases left in between. This CDR3 is CASSLPFANTGELFF. Written as DNA, the CDR3 is TGCGCCAGCAGCTTGCCGTTCGCGAACACCGGGGAGCTGTTTTTT.